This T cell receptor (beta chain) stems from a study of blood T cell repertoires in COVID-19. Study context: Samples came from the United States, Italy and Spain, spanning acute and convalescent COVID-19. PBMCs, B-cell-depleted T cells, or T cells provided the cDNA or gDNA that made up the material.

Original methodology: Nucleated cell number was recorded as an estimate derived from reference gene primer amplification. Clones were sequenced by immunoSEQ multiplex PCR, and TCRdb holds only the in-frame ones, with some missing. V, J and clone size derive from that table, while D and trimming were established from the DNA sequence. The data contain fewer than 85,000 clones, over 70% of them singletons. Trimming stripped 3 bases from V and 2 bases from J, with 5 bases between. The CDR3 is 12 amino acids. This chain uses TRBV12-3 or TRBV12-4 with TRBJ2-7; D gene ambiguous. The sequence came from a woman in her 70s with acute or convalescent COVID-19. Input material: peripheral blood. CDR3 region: CASSFLPYEQYF. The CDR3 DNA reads TGTGCCAGCAGTTTCCTCCCCTACGAGCAGTACTTC.